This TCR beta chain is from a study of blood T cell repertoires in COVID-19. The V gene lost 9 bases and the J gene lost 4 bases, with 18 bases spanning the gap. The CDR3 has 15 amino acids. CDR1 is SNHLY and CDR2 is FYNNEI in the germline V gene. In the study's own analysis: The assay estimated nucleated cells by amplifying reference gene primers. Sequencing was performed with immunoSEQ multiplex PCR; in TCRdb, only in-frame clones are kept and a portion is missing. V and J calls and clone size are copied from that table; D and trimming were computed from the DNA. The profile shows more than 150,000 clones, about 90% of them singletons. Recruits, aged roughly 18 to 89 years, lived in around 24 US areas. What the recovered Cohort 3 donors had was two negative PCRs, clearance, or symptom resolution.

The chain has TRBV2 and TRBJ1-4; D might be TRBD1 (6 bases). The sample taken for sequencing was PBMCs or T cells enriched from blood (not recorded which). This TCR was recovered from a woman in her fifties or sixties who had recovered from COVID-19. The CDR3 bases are TGTGCCAGTTGCCTCCAGGGGTTTGGTAATGAAAAACTGTTTTTT. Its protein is CASCLQGFGNEKLFF.